These 24 T cell receptor beta chains share one sample of origin, sequenced in a study of blood T cell repertoires in COVID-19. Profiling relied on immunoSEQ multiplex PCR, and the TCRdb table lists in-frame clones only, not all of them. This table has fewer than 300,000 clones, roughly 84% appearing once. Sequences were obtained from peripheral blood. The receptors shown here come from a woman aged 18-30 years with acute or convalescent COVID-19.

The chain couples TRBV9 to TRBJ2-7; 10 bases align to TRBD2. The trim removed 0 bases at V and 4 bases at J, leaving 4 bases unmatched. Per germline, CDR1 SGDLS and CDR2 YYNGEE. The CDR3 extends over 15 amino acids. The DNA of the CDR3 is TGTGCCAGCAGCGTAGATTCTAGCGGGGGTTACGAGCAGTACTTC. Residues: CASSVDSSGGYEQYF.

This rearrangement joins TRBV9 to TRBJ1-2, with D maybe TRBD1 (5 bases). The germline CDR1 and CDR2 sequences are SGDLS and YYNGEE. The CDR3 is 15 residues long. Trimming removed 2 bases at V and 3 bases at J, with 14 bases between. In DNA, the CDR3 is TGTGCCAGCAGCGTCCAACCGGACACCCACTATGGCTACACCTTC. Translation: CASSVQPDTHYGYTF.

The rearrangement uses TRBV30 and TRBJ2-7; 12 bases are a match to TRBD2. Germline assignment: CDR1 GTSNPN and CDR2 SVGIG (reference sequence). This CDR3 contains 19 residues. The trim removed 0 bases at V and 1 base at J, leaving 13 bases unmatched. CDR3 sequence: CAWSVGLLAGGPGSYEQYF. DNA of the CDR3: TGTGCCTGGAGTGTGGGGCTTCTAGCGGGAGGGCCCGGTTCCTACGAGCAGTACTTC.

This chain joins TRBV19 and TRBJ2-1; 7 bases map to TRBD1. The CDR3 extends over 16 amino acids. V shed 1 base, J shed 3 bases, and the junction held 6 bases outside the gene matches. Per germline, CDR1 LNHDA and CDR2 SQIVND (reference sequence). CDR3 residues: CASSIVATGFYNEQFF. CDR3 bases: TGTGCCAGTAGTATAGTTGCGACAGGGTTCTACAATGAGCAGTTCTTC.

The J gene is TRBJ2-1, the V gene TRBV7-2; 8 bases agree with TRBD2. The CDR3 covers 17 residues. Germline V gene sequence: CDR1 SGHTA, CDR2 FQGNSA. Losses at the gene ends were 2 bases for V and 9 bases for J; bases not matched to a gene: 15. The CDR3 DNA follows: TGTGCCAGCAGCTTAACAAGCGGGAGTGGGGGATTTGGTGAGCAGTTCTTC. It codes for CASSLTSGSGGFGEQFF.

This chain joins TRBV27 and TRBJ2-7; no clear D. Trimming pared 2 bases from V and 3 bases from J, leaving 8 bases between. The CDR3 is made up of 13 amino acids. Germline V gene sequence: CDR1 MNHEY, CDR2 SMNVEV (reference sequence). CDR3 residues: CASSLNYFYEQYF. CDR3 in DNA: TGTGCCAGCAGTTTAAACTACTTCTACGAGCAGTACTTC.

This rearrangement joins TRBV7-9 to TRBJ2-7; no clear D. The CDR3 extends over 13 amino acids. Trimming stripped 5 bases from V and 2 bases from J, with 10 bases between. Germline lookup yields CDR1 SEHNR and CDR2 FQNEAQ (reference sequence). The CDR3: CASSRTAAYEQYF. As DNA, the CDR3 is TGTGCCAGCAGCCGAACAGCAGCCTACGAGCAGTACTTC.

This chain joins TRBV27 and TRBJ2-1; 8 nucleotides line up with TRBD1. The trim removed 4 bases at V and 5 bases at J, leaving 7 bases unmatched. This CDR3 has 15 amino acids. Per the germline V gene, CDR1 is MNHEY and CDR2 is SMNVEV (reference sequence). CDR3 nucleotide sequence: TGTGCCAGCAGTTGGCGGCAGGGGGCGAACAATGAGCAGTTCTTC. It translates to CASSWRQGANNEQFF.

V is TRBV6-4 and J is TRBJ2-3; 12 nucleotides line up with TRBD2. Germline-derived CDR1 and CDR2 are MRHNA and SNTAGT. This CDR3 is 16 amino acids long. The junction had 0 bases not matched to a gene; V was cut back by 2 bases and J by 0 bases. CDR3 in amino acids: CASSDGTSGSTDTQYF. Written as DNA, the CDR3 is TGTGCCAGCAGTGACGGGACTAGCGGGAGCACAGATACGCAGTATTTT.

J is TRBJ2-5 and V is TRBV4-3; 7 nucleotides agree with TRBD1. This CDR3 has 15 amino acids. Germline V gene sequence: CDR1 LGHNA, CDR2 YSLEER. The junction had 7 bases not matched to a gene; V was cut back by 4 bases and J by 2 bases. CDR3 nucleotide sequence: TGCGCCAGCAGCCGACGGACAGGAGTACAAGAGACCCAGTACTTC. Protein: CASSRRTGVQETQYF.

The chain uses TRBV28 and TRBJ1-4, with TRBD1 as a possible D gene (6 bases). Trimming left V 8 bases short and J 4 bases short, with 11 bases between. The V gene's germline CDR1 is MDHEN and CDR2 SYDVKM. The CDR3 is 13 amino acids. CDR3 amino acids: CASLGQLNEKLFF. The CDR3 bases are TGTGCCAGCTTGGGACAACTTAATGAAAAACTGTTTTTT.

Note on this clone: Sequence at one end of the junction differs from germline and may be a read error. The J gene is TRBJ2-7, the V gene TRBV30; D is perhaps TRBD1 (7 bases). There are 12 residues in the CDR3. Germline CDR1 reads GTSNPN; CDR2 reads SVGIG (reference sequence). CDR3 sequence reads: CARRDSSYEQYF. The CDR3 nucleotides are TGTGCCCGGAGGGACAGTTCCTACGAGCAGTACTTC.

The chain is built from TRBV11-2 and TRBJ2-3, with TRBD1 as a possible D gene (6 bases). This CDR3 comprises 16 residues. CDR1 and CDR2 from the germline V gene are SGHAT and FQNNGV. Trimming stripped 3 bases from V and 4 bases from J, with 17 bases between. The CDR3 DNA reads TGTGCCAGCAGCTTTGACACAGGGAAGGGTTCAGATACGCAGTATTTT. It codes for CASSFDTGKGSDTQYF. Variable domain in full (rest from reference TRBV11-2 and TRBJ2-3): EAGVAQSPRYKIIEKRQSVAFWCNPISGHATLYWYQQILGQGPKLLIQFQNNGVVDDSQLPKDRFSAERLKGVDSTLKIQPAKLEDSAVYLCASSFDTGKGSDTQYFGPGTRLTVL.

In this sample, this clone turned up a few times. The gene calls are TRBV29-1 and TRBJ2-1, with D possibly being TRBD2 (6 bases). Trimming shortened V by 7 bases and J by 8 bases, and 21 bases separated the two germline ends. The CDR3 spans 14 residues. Germline-derived CDR1 and CDR2 are SQVTM and ANQGSEA. CDR3 protein: CSADPGLAYHEQFF. As DNA, the CDR3 is TGCAGCGCCGATCCGGGACTTGCTTACCATGAGCAGTTCTTC.

The CDR3 bases are TGTGCCAGCAGTGAGGTCGGGATGGGCAATCAGCCCCAGCATTTT. It codes for CASSEVGMGNQPQHF. The chain combines TRBV2 with TRBJ1-5; no reliable D call. In germline, CDR1 is SNHLY, CDR2 FYNNEI. V lost 3 bases and J 2 bases, leaving 11 bases between the germline ends. This CDR3 has 15 residues.

V and J are TRBV6-5 and TRBJ1-2, with D possibly matching TRBD1 (5 bases). Germline V gives CDR1 MNHEY, CDR2 SVGAGI. This CDR3 comprises 13 residues. The V end lost 6 bases, the J end lost 2 bases, and 10 bases lay between the germline ends. The CDR3 protein is CASRIQANYGYTF. The CDR3 DNA is TGTGCCAGCAGGATACAGGCGAACTATGGCTACACCTTC.

CDR3 bases: TGCGCCAGCGACCCGAGGGGACTAGCGGGAGTGGAGACCCAGTACTTC. Protein: CASDPRGLAGVETQYF. The chain has TRBV5-1 and TRBJ2-5; 14 nucleotides align to TRBD2. From germline, CDR1 is SGHRS and CDR2 YFSETQ. This CDR3 is 16 amino acids long. V was pared by 7 bases and J by 5 bases, with 10 bases of the junction left unmatched.

This chain joins TRBV12-3 or TRBV12-4 and TRBJ2-7, with D unresolved. CDR3 length: 13 amino acids. Trimming pared 4 bases from V and 5 bases from J, leaving 12 bases between. The CDR3 sequence: CASSSILEDEQYF. CDR3 DNA sequence: TGTGCCAGCAGTTCGATCTTAGAGGACGAGCAGTACTTC.

The chain recombines TRBV7-2 with TRBJ1-5; D ambiguous. The germline V gene has CDR1 SGHTA and CDR2 FQGNSA. The V end lost 1 base, the J end lost 4 bases, and 23 bases lay between the germline ends. The CDR3 has 19 residues. The CDR3 protein is CASSLGRWQAGKMNQPQHF. The CDR3 DNA sequence: TGTGCCAGCAGCTTAGGTCGGTGGCAGGCAGGCAAAATGAATCAGCCCCAGCATTTT. Together with reference TRBV7-2 and TRBJ1-5, the CDR3 gives the full variable domain: GAGVSQSPSNKVTEKGKDVELRCDPISGHTALYWYRQSLGQGLEFLIYFQGNSAPDKSGLPSDRFSAERTGGSVSTLTIQRTQQEDSAVYLCASSLGRWQAGKMNQPQHFGDGTRLSIL.

The V and J genes are TRBV25-1 and TRBJ1-1, with D maybe TRBD1 (5 bases). This CDR3 is built from 13 residues. Germline lookup yields CDR1 MGHDK and CDR2 SYGVNS. Trimming left V 8 bases short and J 0 bases short, with 10 bases between. The CDR3 loop is CASSRGVNTEAFF. The CDR3 region has the DNA TGTGCCAGCTCACGGGGGGTGAACACTGAAGCTTTCTTT.

This clone was detected a few times. J is TRBJ2-1 and V is TRBV11-2; a weak D match, TRBD2 (6 bases). Germline CDR1 and CDR2: SGHAT and FQNNGV. The length of the CDR3 is 13 residues. V lost 1 base, J lost 7 bases, and 8 bases lay in between. The CDR3 DNA reads TGTGCCAGCAGCTTAGGAAGCGGGAATGAGCAGTTCTTC. This translates into CASSLGSGNEQFF.

This clone showed up just once. The chain carries TRBV10-3 and TRBJ1-3; 12 bases map to TRBD1. There are 17 residues in the CDR3. Germline V gives CDR1 ENHRY, CDR2 SYGVKD. Unmatched junction bases numbered 12, after V lost 6 bases and J lost 6 bases. The CDR3 reads CAIRPGQGALGPNTIYF. The DNA of the CDR3 is TGTGCCATCAGACCGGGACAGGGGGCGCTTGGGCCAAACACCATATATTTT.

This rearrangement joins TRBV18 to TRBJ2-1; 7 nucleotides align to TRBD2. In germline, CDR1 is KGHSH, CDR2 LQKENI. The CDR3 extends over 17 amino acids. V shed 2 bases and J 1 base; nucleotides not matched to a gene: 8. The CDR3 DNA sequence: TGTGCCAGCTCACCAGGGAGGGAGCCGCATTCCTACAATGAGCAGTTCTTC. It translates to CASSPGREPHSYNEQFF.

The chain recombines TRBV5-1 with TRBJ2-3, with 13 bases matching TRBD2. V lost 4 bases and J lost 4; bases outside the gene matches: 6. This CDR3 contains 16 residues. Per the germline V gene, CDR1 is SGHRS and CDR2 is YFSETQ. For the CDR3, the DNA is TGCGCCAGCAGCGGGGGACTAGCGGGACCGGCAGATACGCAGTATTTT. Amino acids: CASSGGLAGPADTQYF.